These 32 T cell receptor beta chains were sequenced from one sample in a study of T cell responses to AZD1222 COVID-19 vaccine. Generated by immunoSEQ multiplex PCR, the TCRdb table keeps only in-frame clones and is missing some. Here the sample spans approximately 110,000 clones, 90% to 95% being singletons. This sample comprised peripheral blood, obtained on day 0 of AZD1222 vaccination. The source is an adult in good health.

The gene calls are TRBV15 and TRBJ1-5, with TRBD1 matching over 7 bases. The CDR3 totals 17 residues. Germline CDR1 reads LNHNV; CDR2 reads YYDKDF (reference sequence). Trimming removed 1 base from V and 5 bases from J; junction bases left unmatched: 11. CDR3 in amino acids: CATSRGWGQTPDQPQHF. For the CDR3, the DNA is TGTGCCACCAGCAGAGGGTGGGGACAGACGCCGGATCAGCCCCAGCATTTT.

The chain joins TRBV7-2 to TRBJ1-1, with no clear D. The V and J ends lost 4 bases and 6 bases respectively, with 9 bases between them. There are 12 residues in the CDR3. CDR1 and CDR2 (germline): SGHTA, FQGNSA. The CDR3 protein is CASSWTGSEAFF. DNA for the CDR3: TGTGCCAGCAGCTGGACCGGCTCTGAAGCTTTCTTT.

V usage is TRBV7-8 and J usage is TRBJ1-5; D unclear. Germline assignment: CDR1 SGHVS and CDR2 FQNEAQ. The CDR3 is 15 residues long. Trimming left V 2 bases short and J 1 base short, with 9 bases between. The CDR3 coding sequence is TGTGCCAGCAGCTTAAACTACGGAAGCAATCAGCCCCAGCATTTT. Its protein product is CASSLNYGSNQPQHF.

V is TRBV5-1 and J is TRBJ1-6, with 11 bases lining up with TRBD1. The CDR3 length is 15 residues. The V gene's germline CDR1 is SGHRS and CDR2 YFSETQ. The J segment lost 9 bases and the V segment lost 4 bases, leaving 6 bases of the junction unmatched. The CDR3 protein is CASSPAGTGGSPLHF. The CDR3 bases are TGCGCCAGCAGCCCCGCCGGGACAGGGGGTTCACCCCTCCACTTT.

The chain uses TRBV18 and TRBJ2-1, with D maybe TRBD2 (5 bases). CDR1 is KGHSH and CDR2 is LQKENI in the germline V gene. Trimming took 0 bases from V and 5 from J, leaving 14 bases between them. This CDR3 has 16 amino acids. Written as DNA, the CDR3 is TGTGCCAGCTCACCACCAACGGGAAAGAGGGACAATGAGCAGTTCTTC. This codes for CASSPPTGKRDNEQFF.

The chain employs TRBV6-1 and TRBJ1-5, with D tentatively TRBD1 (5 bases). The V gene lost 2 bases and the J gene lost 6 bases, with 8 bases spanning the gap. This CDR3 comprises 13 residues. Germline CDR1 and CDR2: MNHNS and SASEGT. CDR3 amino acids: CASSERGGQPQHF. The CDR3 nucleotides are TGTGCCAGCAGTGAAAGGGGAGGTCAGCCCCAGCATTTT.

The chain carries TRBV7-2 and TRBJ2-7; maybe TRBD1 (6 bases). This CDR3 has 14 residues. The V gene lost 5 bases and the J gene lost 2 bases, with 13 bases spanning the gap. Germline V CDR1 and CDR2: SGHTA, FQGNSA. The CDR3, as DNA: TGTGCCAGCAGCCCATCGACAGGACCCTACGAGCAGTACTTC. Protein product: CASSPSTGPYEQYF.

This sequence joins TRBV10-3 and TRBJ1-2, with D perhaps TRBD1 (6 bases). The CDR3 extends over 12 amino acids. Trimming removed 9 bases from V and 8 bases from J, with 16 bases in between. CDR1 and CDR2 (germline): ENHRY, SYGVKD. The DNA for the CDR3 is TGTGCCATTATAGGACAGACGGGAGGCTACACCTTC. It translates to CAIIGQTGGYTF.

V gene TRBV11-2 combines with J gene TRBJ2-7; tentative D call: TRBD2 (5 bases). The ends were cut back, 0 bases at V and 4 bases at J, with 13 bases in the middle. This CDR3 spans 15 amino acids. Germline CDR1 SGHAT, CDR2 FQNNGV. CDR3 region: CASSLERGPGYEQYF. The CDR3 DNA follows: TGTGCCAGCAGCTTAGAACGGGGTCCGGGGTACGAGCAGTACTTC.

The chain joins TRBV7-9 to TRBJ1-1, with D unresolved. The CDR3 is 14 residues long. Trimming left V 1 base short and J 1 base short, with 7 bases between. Per the germline V gene, CDR1 is SEHNR and CDR2 is FQNEAQ (reference sequence). The CDR3 spells CASSLGTANTEAFF. CDR3 DNA sequence: TGTGCCAGCAGCTTAGGGACGGCGAACACTGAAGCTTTCTTT.

This clone showed up just once. The chain is built from TRBV4-1 and TRBJ2-3; the D is unclear. Trimming removed 0 bases at V and 0 bases at J, with 10 bases between. Looked up from germline, CDR1 is MGHRA and CDR2 is YSYEKL. The CDR3 has 16 residues. The CDR3: CASSQDPETSTDTQYF. The CDR3 DNA is TGCGCCAGCAGCCAAGATCCAGAAACTAGCACAGATACGCAGTATTTT.

In nucleotides, the CDR3 is TGTGCCAGCAGCCCTCCACAGGGGGCTAACACTGAAGCTTTCTTT. Protein sequence: CASSPPQGANTEAFF. The chain links TRBV11-1 to TRBJ1-1, with TRBD1 identical over 9 bases. Trimming cost V 5 bases and J 2 bases; bases outside gene matches: 6. Germline CDR1 is SGHAT and CDR2 is FQDESV (reference sequence). This CDR3 region has 15 residues.

This clone was detected once. The V gene is TRBV5-5, the J gene TRBJ1-2; 7 bases are a match to TRBD1. This CDR3 contains 16 residues. Per the germline V gene, CDR1 is SGHKS and CDR2 is YYEKEE (reference sequence). V dropped 2 bases and J dropped 12; count of bases not matched to a gene: 19. For the CDR3, the DNA is TGTGCCAGCAGCTTATTCGTAGGGGGCGAGGTGAGGCGGGACACCTTC. This encodes CASSLFVGGEVRRDTF. The variable domain in full, completed from reference TRBV5-5 and TRBJ1-2, reads DAGVTQSPTHLIKTRGQQVTLRCSPISGHKSVSWYQQVLGQGPQFIFQYYEKEERGRGNFPDRFSARQFPNYSSELNVNALLLGDSALYLCASSLFVGGEVRRDTFGSGTRLTVV.

V gene TRBV14 combines with J gene TRBJ1-3; weak D call: TRBD1 (5 bases). The CDR3 is 15 amino acids. Germline CDR1 SGHDN, CDR2 FVKESK. V gave up 4 bases and J gave up 4 bases, with 14 bases separating them. CDR3 sequence (DNA): TGTGCCAGCAGCCTATCCTACGGGGGAGGAAACACCATATATTTT. It translates to CASSLSYGGGNTIYF.

This chain links TRBV7-2 with TRBJ1-2; D is possibly TRBD1 (6 bases). The CDR3 totals 16 residues. With 3 bases removed from V and 11 bases from J, the gap between germline ends came to 25 bases. Germline V CDR1 and CDR2: SGHTA, FQGNSA. The CDR3 DNA follows: TGTGCCAGCAGCTTGAGGGGGGCGCTGGGGGCTGAGGGGTACACCTTC. Its translation: CASSLRGALGAEGYTF.

The CDR3, as DNA: TGTGCCAGCAGTTGGGGACAGAACACCGGGGAGCTGTTTTTT. Encoded protein: CASSWGQNTGELFF. The genes are TRBV27 and TRBJ2-2; TRBD1 might be the D (6 bases). V was shortened by 4 bases and J by 1 base, with 7 bases between the two germline ends. The CDR3 covers 14 residues. Looked up from germline, CDR1 is MNHEY and CDR2 is SMNVEV (reference sequence).

The V and J genes are TRBV6-1 and TRBJ1-1, with 9 bases that match TRBD1. Per the germline V gene, CDR1 is MNHNS and CDR2 is SASEGT. CDR3 length: 17 amino acids. V lost 2 bases and J lost 6; bases outside the gene matches: 13. CDR3 in amino acids: CASSERSTGTGLAEAFF. CDR3 bases: TGTGCCAGCAGTGAAAGGTCAACCGGGACAGGGCTTGCTGAAGCTTTCTTT.

J is TRBJ2-4 and V is TRBV27, with 10 bases fitting TRBD2. The length of the CDR3 is 15 residues. J lost 2 bases, V lost 6 bases, and 4 bases had no gene match. Germline V gives CDR1 MNHEY, CDR2 SMNVEV (reference sequence). As DNA, the CDR3 is TGTGCCAGCAGCGGACTAGCGGAATCCAAAAACATTCAGTACTTC. This encodes CASSGLAESKNIQYF.

This clone was picked up one time. V usage is TRBV5-1 and J usage is TRBJ1-1; D is unresolved. This CDR3 has 13 residues. Germline V gene data show CDR1 as SGHRS and CDR2 as YFSETQ. The V end was cut by 3 bases, the J end by 1 base, with 7 bases between. CDR3 sequence: CASSSHGNTEAFF. The CDR3 nucleotides are TGCGCCAGCAGCTCACACGGGAACACTGAAGCTTTCTTT.

The genes are TRBV16 and TRBJ1-2, with TRBD1 matching over 7 bases. The junction had 4 bases not matched to a gene; V was cut back by 3 bases and J by 0 bases. The germline V gene has CDR1 KGHSY and CDR2 FQNENV. The CDR3 is 15 residues long. The CDR3 DNA follows: TGTGCCAGCAGCCACTACAGGGGCCCTAACTATGGCTACACCTTC. The encoded protein is CASSHYRGPNYGYTF.

This chain connects TRBV29-1 to TRBJ2-2; 7 bases fit TRBD1. The CDR3 is made up of 12 amino acids. CDR1 and CDR2 (germline): SQVTM, ANQGSEA. The ends lost 6 bases at V and 8 bases at J; junction bases unmatched: 6. The CDR3 reads CSVDRVGGELFF. The CDR3 DNA is TGCAGCGTCGACAGGGTCGGAGGGGAGCTGTTTTTT.

The V gene is TRBV27, the J gene TRBJ2-7; D gene uncertain. The CDR3 is 11 residues long. The germline V and J ends were trimmed by 5 bases and 4 bases, with 6 bases remaining between them. Germline V gives CDR1 MNHEY, CDR2 SMNVEV (reference sequence). The DNA for the CDR3 is TGTGCCAGCAGTGATCGTTACGAGCAGTACTTC. Amino acid sequence: CASSDRYEQYF.

V and J are TRBV27 and TRBJ1-2; 8 bases line up with TRBD1. In germline, CDR1 is MNHEY, CDR2 SMNVEV (reference sequence). This CDR3 contains 15 residues. With 2 bases clipped from V and 4 bases from J, the junction kept 6 bases outside the gene matches. This chain's CDR3 is CASSLLTGGGYGYTF. CDR3 DNA: TGTGCCAGCAGTTTACTCACAGGGGGAGGCTATGGCTACACCTTC.

This chain connects TRBV19 to TRBJ1-1; D not certain. V dropped 7 bases and J dropped 7 bases, with 16 bases sitting between them. The germline CDR1 and CDR2 sequences are LNHDA and SQIVND (reference sequence). This CDR3 contains 13 residues. In nucleotides, the CDR3 is TGTGCCAGTACCCAGAGGCTAAATGATGAAGCTTTCTTT. It encodes CASTQRLNDEAFF.

The gene calls are TRBV6-4 and TRBJ2-1; tentative D call: TRBD2 (6 bases). This CDR3 is built from 14 residues. The V and J ends lost 0 bases and 9 bases respectively, with 12 bases between them. CDR1 MRHNA and CDR2 SNTAGT come from the germline V gene. The CDR3 region has the DNA TGTGCCAGCAGTGACTCCGCGGTGGGAGGTGAGCAGTTCTTC. Its translation is CASSDSAVGGEQFF.

V usage is TRBV9 and J usage is TRBJ1-6; D remains unclear. The germline CDR1 and CDR2 sequences are SGDLS and YYNGEE. The CDR3 totals 16 residues. Trimming removed 4 bases from V and 4 bases from J, with 15 bases in between. The chain's CDR3 is CASSPDEGFYNSPLHF. The CDR3, as DNA: TGTGCCAGCAGCCCCGACGAGGGCTTTTATAATTCACCCCTCCACTTT.

This clone was seen a single time. The rearrangement links TRBV9 to TRBJ1-2, with TRBD1 matching 8 bases. Germline CDR1 and CDR2: SGDLS and YYNGEE. The CDR3 contains 13 residues. The V segment lost 3 bases and the J segment 8 bases; nucleotides outside the gene matches: 6. Written as DNA, the CDR3 is TGTGCCAGCAGCGCCCGGACAGGGTTCGGCTACACCTTC. Protein sequence: CASSARTGFGYTF.

This clone was observed once. The J gene is TRBJ2-3, the V gene TRBV2; the match to TRBD2 covers 13 bases. CDR1 is SNHLY and CDR2 is FYNNEI in the germline V gene. The CDR3 is 16 amino acids. Losses at the gene ends were 6 bases for V and 2 bases for J; bases not matched to a gene: 5. This CDR3 is CASRLGLAGYTDTQYF. CDR3 DNA: TGTGCCAGCAGGCTGGGACTAGCGGGATACACAGATACGCAGTATTTT.

This chain connects TRBV7-8 to TRBJ2-5, with D possibly being TRBD2 (6 bases). Deletions cut 4 bases from V and 2 bases from J, with 11 bases between. Germline V gives CDR1 SGHVS, CDR2 FQNEAQ. This CDR3 region has 14 residues. In nucleotides, the CDR3 is TGTGCCAGCAGCTCCCCTGGACTACAAGAGACCCAGTACTTC. This encodes CASSSPGLQETQYF.

The chain links TRBV2 to TRBJ1-6, with TRBD1 identical over 7 bases. V was clipped by 10 bases and J by 7 bases; unmatched bases: 7. There are 13 residues in the CDR3. The germline V gene has CDR1 SNHLY and CDR2 FYNNEI. The CDR3 nucleotides are TGTGCCACTTCGACAGGGAACAATTCACCCCTCCACTTT. Its translation is CATSTGNNSPLHF.

This sequence joins TRBV6-5 and TRBJ2-6; perhaps TRBD1 as D (5 bases). The CDR3 consists of 14 residues. Trimming took off 7 bases at V and 1 base at J, with 8 bases between the two ends. Germline loops: CDR1 MNHEY, CDR2 SVGAGI. CDR3 DNA: TGTGCCAGCACAAGACAGTCTGGGGCCAACGTCCTGACTTTC. Translation: CASTRQSGANVLTF.

The chain is built from TRBV27 and TRBJ2-6; 9 positions agree with TRBD1. CDR1 is MNHEY, CDR2 SMNVEV, per germline (reference sequence). This CDR3 is 17 amino acids long. The V and J ends lost 5 bases and 0 bases, in that order; junction bases with no gene match: 5. The CDR3 bases are TGTGCCAGCAGTCCTCGGACAGGGGACTCTGGGGCCAACGTCCTGACTTTC. This translates into CASSPRTGDSGANVLTF.